The sequence of this T cell receptor beta chain was determined in a study of molecular identifiers for immune sequencing clone quantification. Whole-study findings and limits: Among some 910,000 naive cells, as was reported, spiked Jurkat TCR RNA from one cell was detectable.

As regards this clonotype: The antigen is undetermined.

Each CDR3 protein is one row after TCRdb ran MiXCR on the PCR reads. The profile shows about 98,000 distinct CDR3 sequences, 35% of them singletons. CDR1 and CDR2 (germline): KGHDR, SFDVKD. The CDR3 is made up of 19 amino acids. Unmatched junction bases numbered 11, after V lost 0 bases and J lost 2 bases. Material for sequencing was naive CD8+ T cells from blood, with Jurkat cell RNA spiked in. The sample's subset: FACS-sorted CD8+CD4-CCR7+CD45RA+ naive T cells. The TCR comes from a human donor in good health. Some libraries in this study had Jurkat cell RNA spiked in. The gene calls are TRBV24-1 and TRBJ2-5; 10 bases agree with TRBD2. The CDR3 sequence: CATSDLQASGSTLQETQYF. The CDR3 DNA is TGTGCCACCAGTGATTTGCAGGCTAGCGGGAGCACCCTGCAAGAGACCCAGTACTTC.